The 4 T cell receptor beta chains below all came from one sample that was sequenced in a study of regulatory T cells in long-lasting Graves disease. Time point defined: newly diagnosed GD, antithyroid drugs for less than 3 months. RNA extracted from PBMCs served as the sequencing template. Combining iRepertoire HTBI primers with Arm-PCR of CDR3 regions, the authors built TCR beta libraries. A single record per CDR3 protein comes from TCRdb applying MiXCR to the multiplex PCR reads. The sample contains roughly 380,000 distinct CDR3 sequences, roughly 16% of which appear only once. This material consisted of peripheral blood mononuclear cells (PBMCs), taken at new diagnosis, from a patient treated with antithyroid drugs. The receptors originated from a female donor with Graves disease.

This clonotype showed up just a few times. V is TRBV4-1 and J is TRBJ1-3, with TRBD1 matching over 10 bases. Trimming took 3 bases from V and 3 from J; bases not matched to a gene: 2. Germline V gives CDR1 MGHRA, CDR2 YSYEKL. This CDR3 has 15 amino acids. The CDR3, as DNA: TGCGCCAGCAGCCAGGGGACAGGGGTTGGAAACACCATATATTTT. Translated, it gives CASSQGTGVGNTIYF.

The V and J genes are TRBV20-1 and TRBJ2-2, with 11 nucleotides matching TRBD2. CDR1 is DFQATT, CDR2 SNEGSKA, per germline (reference sequence). Trimming at V came to 3 bases and at J to 8 bases, leaving 8 bases not matched to a gene. This CDR3 spans 15 amino acids. The CDR3 sequence: CSASWVAGGPGELFF. The CDR3, as DNA: TGCAGTGCTAGTTGGGTAGCGGGAGGGCCGGGGGAGCTGTTTTTT.

This clonotype was seen repeatedly, ten times or more. The CDR3 DNA reads TGTGCCAGCAGAGGAATAGGGGGCACCGGGGAGCTGTTTTTT. This sequence encodes CASRGIGGTGELFF. The chain links TRBV2 to TRBJ2-2; weak D call: TRBD1 (6 bases). The length of the CDR3 is 14 residues. Trimming left V 6 bases short and J 4 bases short, with 12 bases between. The germline V gene has CDR1 SNHLY and CDR2 FYNNEI.

This clonotype was detected ten times or more. The rearrangement joins TRBV6-1 to TRBJ2-2; weak D call: TRBD2 (5 bases). CDR3 size: 16 residues. V was clipped by 2 bases and J by 5 bases, with 15 bases between them. Germline values: CDR1 MNHNS, CDR2 SASEGT. The CDR3 here is CASSEIWGQRTGELFF. The CDR3 DNA reads as TGTGCCAGCAGTGAAATATGGGGTCAGCGGACCGGGGAGCTGTTTTTT.